These T cell receptor beta chains were read from a single sample in a study of blood T cell repertoires in COVID-19. Profiled with immunoSEQ multiplex PCR; TCRdb holds only in-frame clones, not every one. The sample records over 70,000 clones, 75% to 90% being singletons. Sequencing was done on a sample of peripheral blood. All receptors come from a man aged 70-80 years who had recovered from COVID-19. Each CDR3 is given with its conserved first and last residue. A D gene is named only where the DNA matches it firmly. Size values are once, few and many counts, or a class for expanded clones, and some rows have none.

-	TRBD1	TRBV6-5	TRBJ1-1	TGTGCCAGCAGTTACAGGGGGCTTGACACTGAAGCTTTCTTT	CASSYRGLDTEAFF
few	TRBD1	TRBV6-4	TRBJ1-5	TGTGCCAGCAGTAGCCGGGACAGTTATAGCAATCAGCCCCAGCATTTT	CASSSRDSYSNQPQHF
-	-	TRBV7-8	TRBJ1-5	TGTGCCAGCAGCTTATTCGGGGAGGCGGGTCAGCCCCAGCATTTT	CASSLFGEAGQPQHF
-	-	TRBV19	TRBJ1-1	TGTGCCAGTAGTATAGATGGCCCGCCAAGTGAAGCTTTCTTT	CASSIDGPPSEAFF
-	TRBD1	TRBV5-6	TRBJ1-6	TGTGCCAGCAGCGATCGACAGGGTCGATCCTCCTATAATTCACCCCTCCACTTT	CASSDRQGRSSYNSPLHF
-	-	TRBV18	TRBJ2-7	TGTGCCAGCTCACCACCGGCCGTAAGCTCCTACGAGCAGTACTTC	CASSPPAVSSYEQYF
-	-	TRBV2	TRBJ2-2	TGTGCCAGCAGTGAAGCTCAGACCGGGGAGCTGTTTTTT	CASSEAQTGELFF
-	-	TRBV5-1	TRBJ1-1	TGCGCCAGCGGTCAGGGGAGTGTGACTGAAGCTTTCTTT	CASGQGSVTEAFF
-	TRBD1	TRBV19	TRBJ2-3	TGTGCCAGTAGTACCGGGACAGGGGGCCTTTTAGATACGCAGTATTTT	CASSTGTGGLLDTQYF
once	-	TRBV7-8	TRBJ1-4	TGTGCCAGCAGCTTAAGAAGGCGCAGGACTGATGAAAAACTGTTTTTT	CASSLRRRRTDEKLFF